These T cell receptor beta chains were read from a single sample in a study of T cell responses to AZD1222 COVID-19 vaccine. Profiled with immunoSEQ multiplex PCR; TCRdb holds only in-frame clones, not every one. The top ten clones hold about 5.9% of a sample with about 140,000 clones, 80% to 95% of them seen once. The sample was peripheral blood, taken 28 days after the second AZD1222 dose. Receptor source: an adult who received the AZD1222 COVID-19 vaccine. Both conserved end residues are part of each CDR3. A D gene is named only where the DNA matches it firmly. Clone size appears in some rows only: once, few, many, or a class for an expanded clone.

cdr3_nt: TGTGCCTGGAGGGGACTGCCGAGCTATAATTCACCCCTCCACTTT; cdr3_aa: CAWRGLPSYNSPLHF; clone_size: once; j_call: TRBJ1-6; d_call: -; v_call: TRBV30
cdr3_nt: TGCGCCAGCAGCTTGGTGTCAGGGAATTCACCCCTCCACTTT; cdr3_aa: CASSLVSGNSPLHF; clone_size: -; j_call: TRBJ1-6; d_call: -; v_call: TRBV5-1
cdr3_nt: TGTGCCAGCTCACCGGCGGCAGGCCCCTACGAGCAGTACTTC; cdr3_aa: CASSPAAGPYEQYF; clone_size: -; j_call: TRBJ2-7; d_call: -; v_call: TRBV18
cdr3_nt: TGTGCCAGCAGCTCGGGGGACCGTAATCAGCCCCAGCATTTT; cdr3_aa: CASSSGDRNQPQHF; clone_size: -; j_call: TRBJ1-5; d_call: -; v_call: TRBV5-4
cdr3_nt: TGTGCCAGCAGTTTAAAACAGGGTCTGGGCTACACCTTC; cdr3_aa: CASSLKQGLGYTF; clone_size: -; j_call: TRBJ1-2; d_call: -; v_call: TRBV12-3/TRBV12-4
cdr3_nt: TGTGCCATTCGGGACAGACTTTACGAGCAGTACTTC; cdr3_aa: CAIRDRLYEQYF; clone_size: -; j_call: TRBJ2-7; d_call: TRBD1; v_call: TRBV10-3
cdr3_nt: TGTGCCAGCAGTCCTACAGGCCCAACGGGCTACACCTTC; cdr3_aa: CASSPTGPTGYTF; clone_size: -; j_call: TRBJ1-2; d_call: -; v_call: TRBV28
cdr3_nt: TGTGCCACCAGTGATTCTAGGGGGTCTGGAAACACCATATATTTT; cdr3_aa: CATSDSRGSGNTIYF; clone_size: -; j_call: TRBJ1-3; d_call: -; v_call: TRBV24-1
cdr3_nt: TGTGCCTGGAGTGCGACAGTTAGCAATCAGCCCCAGCATTTT; cdr3_aa: CAWSATVSNQPQHF; clone_size: -; j_call: TRBJ1-5; d_call: -; v_call: TRBV30
cdr3_nt: TGCGCCAGCAGCTTCGGCGGGAGGGCCTCCTACGAGCAGTACTTC; cdr3_aa: CASSFGGRASYEQYF; clone_size: -; j_call: TRBJ2-7; d_call: TRBD2; v_call: TRBV5-1
cdr3_nt: TGTGCCAGCAGCAACCTCATCCACCGAAAGTACAATGAGCAGTTCTTC; cdr3_aa: CASSNLIHRKYNEQFF; clone_size: once; j_call: TRBJ2-1; d_call: -; v_call: TRBV21-1